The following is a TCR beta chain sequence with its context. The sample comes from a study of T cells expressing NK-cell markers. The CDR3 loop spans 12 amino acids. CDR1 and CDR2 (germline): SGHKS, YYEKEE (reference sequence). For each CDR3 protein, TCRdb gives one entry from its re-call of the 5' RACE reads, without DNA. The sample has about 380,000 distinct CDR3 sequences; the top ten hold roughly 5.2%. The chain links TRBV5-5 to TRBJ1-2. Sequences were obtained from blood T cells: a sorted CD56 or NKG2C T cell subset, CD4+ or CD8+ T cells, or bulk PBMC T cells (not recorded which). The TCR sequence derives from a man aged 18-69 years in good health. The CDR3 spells CASSRAGYGYTF.